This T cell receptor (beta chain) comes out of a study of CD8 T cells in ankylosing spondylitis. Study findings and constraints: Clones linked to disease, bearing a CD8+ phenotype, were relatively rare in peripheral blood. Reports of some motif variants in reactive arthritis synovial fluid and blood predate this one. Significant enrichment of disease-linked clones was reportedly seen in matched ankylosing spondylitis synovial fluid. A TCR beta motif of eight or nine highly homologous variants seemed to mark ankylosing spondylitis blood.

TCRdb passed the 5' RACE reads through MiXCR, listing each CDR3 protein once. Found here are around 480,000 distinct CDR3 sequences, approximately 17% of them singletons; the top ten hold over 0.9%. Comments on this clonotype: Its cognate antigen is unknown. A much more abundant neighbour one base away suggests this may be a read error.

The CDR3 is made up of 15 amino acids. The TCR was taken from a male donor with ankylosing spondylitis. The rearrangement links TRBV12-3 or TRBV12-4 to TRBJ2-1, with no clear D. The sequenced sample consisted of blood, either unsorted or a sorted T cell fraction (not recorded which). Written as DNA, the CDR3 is TGTGCCAGCAAATTCTCGGGCGGATCTAAATATGAGCTGTTCTTC. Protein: CASKFSGGSKYELFF.